The rows below give T cell receptor beta chains drawn from one sample of a study of CD8 T cells in Susac syndrome. TCRdb re-called the immunoSEQ multiplex PCR reads through MiXCR, storing one row per CDR3 protein. The sample records around 280,000 distinct CDR3 sequences, approximately 84% being singletons. Sequenced input: CD8+ T cells from PBMCs. These receptors came from a human donor with multiple sclerosis. CDR3s include the opening cysteine and the closing phenylalanine or tryptophan. D genes are given only for firm matches. Clone size is shown for a subset of rows, as once, few, many or a class of expanded clone.

few	TRBV6-5	TRBD1	14	TRBJ1-1	CASRWDRSNTEAFF	TGTGCCAGCAGATGGGACAGATCGAACACTGAAGCTTTCTTT
-	TRBV15	TRBD2	14	TRBJ2-1	CATSRAGAYNEQFF	TGTGCCACCAGCCGGGCGGGAGCCTACAATGAGCAGTTCTTC
-	TRBV6-4	-	16	TRBJ2-1	CASSSLKGSSYNEQFF	TGTGCCAGCAGTTCCCTTAAGGGAAGCTCCTACAATGAGCAGTTCTTC
once	TRBV10-3	TRBD2	14	TRBJ2-1	CAISDREGYNEQFF	TGTGCCATCAGTGATCGGGAGGGCTACAATGAGCAGTTCTTC
-	TRBV9	TRBD2	16	TRBJ2-3	CASSTSGRGSTDTQYF	TGTGCCAGCAGCACTAGCGGGAGAGGGAGCACAGATACGCAGTATTTT
-	TRBV28	-	15	TRBJ2-7	CASTSNRDNPYEQYF	TGTGCCAGCACCTCAAACCGGGACAACCCGTACGAGCAGTACTTC
-	TRBV20-1	-	10	TRBJ2-1	CSASSGEQFF	TGCAGTGCTAGTTCCGGTGAGCAGTTCTTC
-	TRBV6-5	-	14	TRBJ2-6	CASSYGLGANVLTF	TGTGCCAGCAGTTACGGGTTAGGGGCCAACGTCCTGACTTTC
-	TRBV27	-	15	TRBJ2-5	CASSLAGGRKETQYF	TGTGCCAGCAGTTTAGCGGGTGGGAGGAAAGAGACCCAGTACTTC
-	TRBV7-9	TRBD1	12	TRBJ2-5	CASNEDREDQYF	TGTGCCAGCAACGAGGACAGGGAGGACCAGTACTTC
few	TRBV6-6	-	13	TRBJ1-5	CASSYGSNQPQHF	TGTGCCAGCAGTTACGGTAGCAATCAGCCCCAGCATTTT
-	TRBV27	TRBD1	15	TRBJ2-1	CASRPGTGRYNEQFF	TGTGCCAGCAGACCCGGGACAGGGAGATACAATGAGCAGTTCTTC
-	TRBV30	-	15	TRBJ2-2	CAWSKMGFQPGELFF	TGTGCCTGGAGTAAGATGGGCTTCCAACCCGGGGAGCTGTTTTTT
once	TRBV20-1	-	12	TRBJ1-5	CSARGPGPPQHF	TGCAGTGCTAGAGGACCGGGCCCTCCCCAGCATTTT
-	TRBV7-2	-	15	TRBJ1-5	CASSFWEGAEQPQHF	TGTGCCAGCAGCTTCTGGGAGGGCGCAGAACAGCCCCAGCATTTT
-	TRBV5-4	-	15	TRBJ2-7	CASSPRSGKPYEQYF	TGTGCCAGCAGCCCCCGCAGCGGCAAACCCTACGAGCAGTACTTC
-	TRBV10-1	-	14	TRBJ2-5	CASSEAGSQETQYF	TGCGCCAGCAGCGAAGCGGGCAGTCAAGAGACCCAGTACTTC
-	TRBV12-3/TRBV12-4	-	14	TRBJ1-5	CASSLASTLSPQHF	TGTGCCAGCAGTTTAGCATCGACTCTCTCGCCCCAGCATTTT
-	TRBV7-9	TRBD2	16	TRBJ2-2	CASSGAGTRTTGELFF	TGTGCCAGCAGCGGAGCGGGGACGAGAACCACCGGGGAGCTGTTTTTT
-	TRBV5-1	TRBD1	17	TRBJ2-7	CASSSRATGTGSLEQYF	TGCGCCAGCAGCTCGAGAGCGACCGGGACAGGGTCCCTCGAGCAGTACTTC
-	TRBV12-3/TRBV12-4	-	14	TRBJ2-5	CASSLFGDQETQYF	TGTGCCAGCAGTTTGTTTGGGGACCAAGAGACCCAGTACTTC
-	TRBV5-4	-	15	TRBJ1-1	CASSLGVGTNTEAFF	TGTGCCAGCAGCTTGGGGGTTGGAACGAACACTGAAGCTTTCTTT
-	TRBV29-1	TRBD2	14	TRBJ2-2	CSVPSGRVPGELFF	TGCAGCGTTCCTAGCGGGAGGGTCCCCGGGGAGCTGTTTTTT
-	TRBV27	TRBD1	15	TRBJ2-5	CASSNRDRVKETQYF	TGTGCCAGCAGTAACCGGGACAGGGTTAAGGAGACCCAGTACTTC
-	TRBV4-1	TRBD1	20	TRBJ1-1	CASSQDPIKTGGPRNTEAFF	TGCGCCAGCAGCCAAGATCCGATCAAGACAGGGGGCCCTCGGAACACTGAAGCTTTCTTT
-	TRBV29-1	-	12	TRBJ2-1	CSVSSSYNEQFF	TGCAGCGTGTCGAGCTCCTACAATGAGCAGTTCTTC
-	TRBV11-2	-	16	TRBJ1-3	CASSPRSGGIGNTIYF	TGTGCCAGCAGCCCCCGATCGGGGGGAATTGGAAACACCATATATTTT
-	TRBV23-1	-	16	TRBJ2-7	CASSRTTWTQTYEQYF	TGCGCCAGCAGTCGCACCACCTGGACGCAAACCTACGAGCAGTACTTC
-	TRBV5-6	TRBD1	13	TRBJ1-2	CASSLGDRAFYTF	TGTGCCAGCAGCTTGGGGGACAGGGCCTTCTACACCTTC
-	TRBV28	TRBD2	15	TRBJ2-5	CASSPSGSVQETQYF	TGTGCCAGCAGTCCTAGCGGGAGCGTCCAAGAGACCCAGTACTTC
-	TRBV20-1	TRBD2	13	TRBJ2-3	CSAIGGYTDTQYF	TGCAGTGCCATCGGGGGGTACACAGATACGCAGTATTTT
-	TRBV7-9	-	13	TRBJ1-1	CASSPGTPQEAFF	TGTGCCAGCAGCCCCGGGACCCCTCAGGAAGCTTTCTTT
-	TRBV27	-	14	TRBJ1-5	CASSLIQGFQPQHF	TGTGCCAGCAGTTTAATACAGGGATTTCAGCCCCAGCATTTT
-	TRBV10-2	-	16	TRBJ2-1	CASKRGGTRGYNEQFF	TGCGCCAGCAAGAGGGGTGGGACACGGGGATACAATGAGCAGTTCTTC
-	TRBV6-1	TRBD2	17	TRBJ2-1	CASSGGTGGLTHNEQFF	TGTGCCAGCAGCGGGGGAACGGGAGGCCTTACTCACAATGAGCAGTTCTTC
-	TRBV29-1	-	14	TRBJ2-1	CSVEGKRSYNEQFF	TGCAGCGTTGAAGGGAAAAGGTCCTACAATGAGCAGTTCTTC
-	TRBV4-1	-	16	TRBJ1-5	CASSQKWMNSNQPQHF	TGCGCCAGCAGCCAGAAATGGATGAATAGCAATCAGCCCCAGCATTTT
once	TRBV5-1	TRBD1	15	TRBJ2-3	CASYDGTGAGDTQYF	TGCGCCAGCTATGACGGGACAGGGGCGGGAGATACGCAGTATTTT
-	TRBV30	-	14	TRBJ1-5	CAWEAGLSNQPQHF	TGTGCCTGGGAGGCAGGACTGTCCAATCAGCCCCAGCATTTT
few	TRBV28	TRBD1	15	TRBJ2-7	CASRRRDRVGEEQYF	TGTGCCAGCAGACGCCGGGACAGGGTAGGAGAAGAGCAGTACTTC
few	TRBV5-5	-	15	TRBJ2-3	CASSLAGGRPDTQYF	TGTGCCAGCAGCTTGGCTGGGGGGAGACCAGATACGCAGTATTTT
-	TRBV27	TRBD1	12	TRBJ1-1	CASSLLGQEAFF	TGTGCCAGCAGTTTGCTGGGACAGGAAGCTTTCTTT
-	TRBV2	-	13	TRBJ1-1	CASSPQGEAEAFF	TGTGCCAGCAGCCCCCAGGGAGAGGCTGAAGCTTTCTTT
-	TRBV7-3	TRBD1	16	TRBJ2-5	CASSLGWDRGGETQYF	TGTGCCAGCAGCTTAGGTTGGGACAGGGGCGGCGAGACCCAGTACTTC
-	TRBV5-4	TRBD2	18	TRBJ2-2	CASSAGLAGGLNTGELFF	TGTGCCAGCAGCGCCGGACTAGCGGGAGGCCTGAACACCGGGGAGCTGTTTTTT
few	TRBV11-2	TRBD1	16	TRBJ2-7	CASSLGPGTGVSEQYF	TGTGCCAGCAGCTTAGGACCCGGGACAGGGGTCTCTGAGCAGTACTTC
-	TRBV27	-	15	TRBJ2-7	CASSLGYLRPYEQYF	TGTGCCAGCAGCCTCGGGTATCTCCGGCCCTACGAGCAGTACTTC
-	TRBV5-1	TRBD2	14	TRBJ2-7	CASSFGRELDEQYF	TGCGCCAGCAGCTTCGGGCGGGAGTTGGACGAGCAGTACTTC
-	TRBV11-2	-	14	TRBJ2-5	CASSLIAGAETQYF	TGTGCCAGCAGCTTAATTGCCGGTGCGGAGACCCAGTACTTC
-	TRBV5-4	-	12	TRBJ2-5	CASSANLETQYF	TGTGCCAGCAGCGCGAATTTAGAGACCCAGTACTTC
-	TRBV15	TRBD1	15	TRBJ2-2	CATTPDRANTGELFF	TGTGCCACCACTCCGGACAGGGCGAACACCGGGGAGCTGTTTTTT
-	TRBV20-1	-	15	TRBJ1-5	CSASGDRRTAGPQHF	TGCAGTGCTAGTGGGGATAGAAGGACGGCGGGGCCCCAGCATTTT
-	TRBV20-1	TRBD2	13	TRBJ2-1	CSVRTSGRNEQFF	TGCAGTGTTCGGACTAGCGGGAGGAATGAGCAGTTCTTC